This entry lists 13 T cell receptor beta chains sequenced from one sample in a study of CD4 and CD8 cells across lung adenocarcinoma regions. Via MiXCR, TCRdb re-called the PCR reads, giving one row per CDR3 protein. This table has 10,000 to 11,000 distinct CDR3 sequences, about 55% appearing once. The source material was CD4+ T cells from the center of a lung tumor. The receptors derive from a male donor with lung adenocarcinoma. The CD4 and CD8 labels of this study may be unreliable.

J is TRBJ2-1 and V is TRBV20-1, with 13 nucleotides matching TRBD2. Germline V lookup: CDR1 DFQATT, CDR2 SNEGSKA (reference sequence). J gave up 6 bases and V 7 bases, and 6 bases lay outside the gene matches. The CDR3 consists of 14 residues. The CDR3 spells CSVDTSGRGNEQFF. The CDR3, as DNA: TGCAGTGTCGATACTAGCGGGAGGGGCAATGAGCAGTTCTTC.

In this sample, this clonotype turned up many times. The chain employs TRBV27 and TRBJ2-5; perhaps TRBD2 as D (5 bases). The J call is in doubt because the DNA end fits TRBJ2-7 better. The CDR3 length is 11 residues. Germline values: CDR1 MNHEY, CDR2 SMNVEV (reference sequence). The CDR3 loop reads CASSSGYEQYF. The DNA of the CDR3 is TGTGCCAGCAGTTCGGGATACGAGCAGTACTTC.

This clonotype came up many times. The chain has TRBV6-1 and TRBJ1-1; D is unresolved. The CDR3 consists of 13 residues. Trimming removed 2 bases at V and 1 base at J, with 5 bases between. Per the germline V gene, CDR1 is MNHNS and CDR2 is SASEGT. Here the CDR3 reads CASSERENTEAFF. The CDR3 nucleotides are TGTGCCAGCAGTGAACGGGAGAACACTGAAGCTTTCTTT.

The chain has TRBV27 and TRBJ2-1; 7 bases agree with TRBD1. The CDR3 spans 14 residues. V dropped 3 bases and J dropped 9; count of bases not matched to a gene: 8. Germline-derived CDR1 and CDR2 are MNHEY and SMNVEV (reference sequence). The CDR3 nucleotides are TGTGCCAGCAGTTTCCGACAGGGCCGGATTGAGCAGTTCTTC. Translated: CASSFRQGRIEQFF.

The chain uses TRBV12-3 or TRBV12-4 and TRBJ2-1; D is unclear. Trimming stripped 8 bases from V and 10 bases from J, with 18 bases between. The CDR3 is made up of 13 amino acids. This chain's CDR3 is CASLPGTGDEQFF. DNA for the CDR3: TGTGCCAGCCTTCCAGGTACGGGTGACGAGCAGTTCTTC.

This chain connects TRBV6-5 to TRBJ2-3; 11 bases map to TRBD2. The length of the CDR3 is 16 residues. CDR1 is MNHEY and CDR2 is SVGAGI in the germline V gene. Trimming took 2 bases from V and 5 from J; bases not matched to a gene: 6. CDR3 nucleotides: TGTGCCAGCAGTTACAGGGGACTAGCGGCCAGAGATACGCAGTATTTT. Its protein product is CASSYRGLAARDTQYF.

This clonotype is medium-sized in the sample. The chain links TRBV6-5 to TRBJ1-6, with 7 bases matching TRBD1. V lost 2 bases and J lost 6; bases outside the gene matches: 1. Germline-derived CDR1 and CDR2 are MNHEY and SVGAGI. The CDR3 has 14 residues. CDR3 sequence: CASSYRGRNSPLHF. The DNA of the CDR3 is TGTGCCAGCAGTTACAGGGGGCGTAATTCACCCCTCCACTTT.

This clonotype was observed at least ten times. V is TRBV12-3 or TRBV12-4 and J is TRBJ2-7; D possibly corresponds to TRBD1 (5 bases). The CDR3 spans 15 residues. V was pared by 4 bases and J by 0 bases, with 13 bases between. The CDR3 loop is CASSSWGGPSYEQYF. CDR3 nucleotides: TGTGCCAGCAGTTCGTGGGGCGGACCCTCCTACGAGCAGTACTTC.

This clonotype was counted at least ten times. The chain uses TRBV6-5 and TRBJ2-6, with TRBD2 identical over 8 bases. CDR1 is MNHEY and CDR2 is SVGAGI in the germline V gene. The CDR3 extends over 17 amino acids. J lost 3 bases, V lost 2 bases, and 6 bases had no gene match. The CDR3, as DNA: TGTGCCAGCAGTTACGAAGCGGGAGTATTTGGGGCCAACGTCCTGACTTTC. This gives the protein CASSYEAGVFGANVLTF.

There are a few counts of this clonotype. The chain joins TRBV10-1 to TRBJ2-1; weak D call: TRBD2 (5 bases). CDR1 is WNHNN, CDR2 SYGVQD, per germline (reference sequence). V dropped 2 bases and J dropped 7 bases, with 12 bases sitting between them. The CDR3 length is 14 residues. The CDR3 loop reads CASSELQSGNEQFF. The DNA for the CDR3 is TGCGCCAGCAGTGAGCTCCAGTCGGGGAATGAGCAGTTCTTC.

V usage is TRBV6-1 and J usage is TRBJ2-1; 7 bases agree with TRBD2. With 7 bases clipped from V and 12 bases from J, the junction kept 12 bases outside the gene matches. Per germline, CDR1 MNHNS and CDR2 SASEGT. The CDR3 contains 13 residues. CDR3 amino acids: CASTREVVYGQFF. The CDR3, as DNA: TGTGCCAGCACCCGGGAGGTCGTTTATGGGCAGTTCTTC.

V is TRBV10-2 and J is TRBJ2-1; D tentatively reads TRBD1 or TRBD2 (5 bases each). V gave up 4 bases and J gave up 7 bases, with 14 bases separating them. CDR1 and CDR2 (germline): WSHSY, SAAADI. CDR3 length equals 14 residues. The CDR3 DNA reads as TGCGCCAGCAGTGGAGGCAGGGAGAAGAATGAGCAGTTCTTC. Protein: CASSGGREKNEQFF.

The chain couples TRBV6-1 to TRBJ1-1, with D possibly matching TRBD1 (5 bases). CDR1 is MNHNS and CDR2 is SASEGT in the germline V gene. This CDR3 has 17 residues. Trimming stripped 7 bases from V and 0 bases from J, with 21 bases between. The CDR3 nucleotides read TGTGCCAGCAACGCACTCAGACAGTTTTCCATGAACACTGAAGCTTTCTTT. Protein product: CASNALRQFSMNTEAFF.